What follows are 23 T cell receptor beta chains derived from one specimen sequenced in a study of cytomegalovirus exposure and HLA in healthy donors. Amplification used 60 Vbeta primers and 13 Jbeta primers. Only in-frame clones appear in the TCRdb table, and some are missing; sequencing was by immunoSEQ multiplex PCR. The sample lists fewer than 70,000 clones, 74% occurring once. Sequenced sample: PBMCs. The receptors derive from a woman between 55 and 75 years old in good health and CMV-seropositive.

The chain links TRBV6-1 to TRBJ1-1; 10 bases fit TRBD1. Germline V gene lookup returns CDR1 MNHNS and CDR2 SASEGT. V lost 6 bases, J lost 6 bases, and 4 bases stayed unmatched. CDR3 length: 13 residues. The DNA for the CDR3 is TGTGCCAGCAGAGCGACAGGGGGCTCTGAAGCTTTCTTT. Translated: CASRATGGSEAFF.

As for this clone: The CDR3 does not close with the conserved phenylalanine or tryptophan, likely indicating a read error. The V and J genes are TRBV29-1 and TRBJ1-2; weak D call: TRBD1 (5 bases). Trimming took off 6 bases at V and 6 bases at J, with 11 bases between the two ends. This CDR3 spans 11 amino acids. CDR1 is SQVTM and CDR2 is ANQGSEA in the germline V gene. The DNA for the CDR3 is TGCAGCGTCGGGGGTAGCGATGGCTACACCGTC. Translation gives CSVGGSDGYTV.

The chain uses TRBV2 and TRBJ1-2; no firm D call. From germline, CDR1 is SNHLY and CDR2 FYNNEI. Trimming cost V 0 bases and J 6 bases, with 11 bases left between them. This CDR3 comprises 14 residues. In DNA form, the CDR3 reads TGTGCCAGCAGTGAAGCGCTTCGAGGTCATGGCTACACCTTC. As protein: CASSEALRGHGYTF.

V and J are TRBV7-8 and TRBJ2-7; TRBD2 agrees at 12 bases. The junction had 7 bases not matched to a gene; V was cut back by 5 bases and J by 2 bases. This CDR3 has 16 residues. The germline CDR1 and CDR2 sequences are SGHVS and FQNEAQ. CDR3 region: CASSEPGLAGAYEQYF. The DNA for the CDR3 is TGTGCCAGCAGCGAGCCGGGACTAGCGGGCGCCTACGAGCAGTACTTC.

The J gene is TRBJ1-5, the V gene TRBV5-8, with a possible D match to TRBD1 (5 bases). V shed 3 bases and J shed 11 bases, with 15 bases lying between them. CDR1 is SGHTS and CDR2 is YDEGEE in the germline V gene. This CDR3 spans 13 amino acids. CDR3 coding DNA: TGTGCCAGCAGCTCAACAGGACCCTTAACCCAGCATTTT. Amino acid sequence: CASSSTGPLTQHF.

This chain links TRBV5-1 with TRBJ1-1; D is uncertain. Germline loops: CDR1 SGHRS, CDR2 YFSETQ. Trimming took off 1 base at V and 3 bases at J, with 7 bases between the two ends. The CDR3 is 13 residues long. CDR3: CASSLSEYTEAFF. The CDR3 DNA reads TGCGCCAGCAGCTTGTCGGAGTACACTGAAGCTTTCTTT.

This clone was detected only once. V and J are TRBV27 and TRBJ1-2; 8 bases map to TRBD1. J gave up 8 bases and V 7 bases, and 21 bases lay outside the gene matches. This CDR3 contains 17 residues. Germline CDR1 and CDR2: MNHEY and SMNVEV (reference sequence). This CDR3 is CASIRGYPRQGLNGYTF. The CDR3 nucleotides are TGTGCCAGCATCAGGGGATATCCGCGACAGGGGCTAAACGGCTACACCTTC.

The J gene is TRBJ1-2, the V gene TRBV6-5; possible D gene TRBD1, 6 bases. The ends were cut back, 6 bases at V and 4 bases at J, with 12 bases in the middle. The CDR3 runs to 13 residues. Germline assignment: CDR1 MNHEY and CDR2 SVGAGI. The CDR3 protein is CASSPQGRYGYTF. In nucleotides, the CDR3 is TGTGCCAGCAGCCCACAGGGTCGCTATGGCTACACCTTC.

The rearrangement links TRBV2 to TRBJ1-1; a weak D match, TRBD1 (6 bases). Trimming removed 9 bases at V and 1 base at J, with 12 bases between. CDR1 is SNHLY and CDR2 is FYNNEI in the germline V gene. The CDR3 loop spans 13 amino acids. The CDR3 sequence: CASGTWQNTEAFF. The CDR3 coding sequence is TGTGCCAGTGGGACATGGCAGAACACTGAAGCTTTCTTT.

V and J are TRBV6-6 and TRBJ2-2; TRBD2 agrees at 11 bases. Trimming took 6 bases from V and 1 from J; bases not matched to a gene: 4. Per germline, CDR1 MNHNY and CDR2 SVGAGI (reference sequence). The CDR3 is 16 amino acids. The CDR3 spells CASRPTSGRNTGELFF. Written as DNA, the CDR3 is TGTGCCAGCAGACCAACTAGCGGGAGGAACACCGGGGAGCTGTTTTTT.

This clone was seen only once. The V call is TRBV9, the J call TRBJ2-2; TRBD2 matches 9 bases. The ends lost 2 bases at V and 9 bases at J; junction bases unmatched: 8. The CDR3 runs to 15 residues. Germline assignment: CDR1 SGDLS and CDR2 YYNGEE. In DNA form, the CDR3 reads TGTGCCAGCAGCGTTGGCGGGGGGGCCATCCGGGAGCTGTTTTTT. The encoded protein is CASSVGGGAIRELFF.

The chain uses TRBV2 and TRBJ1-3; D not resolved. Trimming removed 10 bases at V and 2 bases at J, with 9 bases between. The CDR3 runs to 12 residues. CDR1 SNHLY and CDR2 FYNNEI come from the germline V gene. CDR3: CATTPTGNTIYF. CDR3 coding DNA: TGTGCCACCACTCCGACTGGAAACACCATATATTTT.

This clone appeared a single time. The genes are TRBV11-3 and TRBJ2-6; 11 bases are a match to TRBD1. J gave up 0 bases and V 3 bases, and 4 bases lay outside the gene matches. There are 18 residues in the CDR3. In germline, CDR1 is SGHNT, CDR2 YENEEA. CDR3 residues: CASSFAGTGGSGANVLTF. CDR3 bases: TGTGCCAGCAGCTTTGCCGGGACAGGGGGCTCTGGGGCCAACGTCCTGACTTTC.

This clone showed up just a few times. The genes are TRBV6-1 and TRBJ2-2; the D is unclear. This CDR3 spans 15 amino acids. V shed 6 bases and J shed 3 bases, with 14 bases lying between them. Germline lookup yields CDR1 MNHNS and CDR2 SASEGT. CDR3 region: CASRTANYYTGELFF. The CDR3 nucleotides are TGTGCCAGCAGGACCGCTAACTACTACACCGGGGAGCTGTTTTTT.

This chain joins TRBV10-1 and TRBJ1-6, with TRBD1 as a possible D gene (6 bases). The V gene's germline CDR1 is WNHNN and CDR2 SYGVQD (reference sequence). The CDR3 length is 14 residues. Trimming removed 6 bases from V and 6 bases from J, with 12 bases in between. The CDR3 DNA reads TGCGCCAGCAGCTTTTCAGGGGCTAATTCACCCCTCCACTTT. This gives the protein CASSFSGANSPLHF.

With regard to this clone: A read error is the likely source, as a far larger clone sits one nucleotide away. The chain has TRBV13 and TRBJ2-7, with 7 bases lining up with TRBD1. V lost 3 bases to trimming and J lost 1 base; unmatched junction nucleotides: 6. This CDR3 is 15 amino acids long. CDR1 and CDR2 (germline): PRHDT, FYEKMQ (reference sequence). The CDR3 coding sequence is TGTGCCAGCAGCTTCCGGTACAGGGGATCCTACGAGCAGTACTTC. This gives the protein CASSFRYRGSYEQYF.

The chain is built from TRBV7-2 and TRBJ2-7, with 8 bases that match TRBD2. Germline V lookup: CDR1 SGHTA, CDR2 FQGNSA. With V trimmed by 1 base and J by 2 bases, 1 base remained unmatched. The CDR3 is made up of 14 amino acids. The CDR3 is CASSLGGGPYEQYF. CDR3 nucleotides: TGTGCCAGCAGCTTAGGCGGGGGGCCCTACGAGCAGTACTTC. The full variable domain, with the rest looked up from reference TRBV7-2 and TRBJ2-7, is GAGVSQSPSNKVTEKGKDVELRCDPISGHTALYWYRQSLGQGLEFLIYFQGNSAPDKSGLPSDRFSAERTGGSVSTLTIQRTQQEDSAVYLCASSLGGGPYEQYFGPGTRLTVT.

Here the CDR3 reads CASSLASGANNEQFF. DNA for the CDR3: TGTGCCAGCAGCTTGGCCAGCGGGGCAAACAATGAGCAGTTCTTC. This rearrangement joins TRBV5-4 to TRBJ2-1; 7 nucleotides agree with TRBD2. The CDR3 is made up of 15 amino acids. CDR1 is SGHNT, CDR2 YYREEE, per germline (reference sequence). Trimming cost V 0 bases and J 5 bases; bases outside gene matches: 5.

The CDR3 is CASSQNPGLEQETQYF. The CDR3 region has the DNA TGCGCCAGCAGCCAAAATCCGGGACTAGAACAGGAGACCCAGTACTTC. This rearrangement joins TRBV4-1 to TRBJ2-5; 8 bases are shared with TRBD2. Germline CDR1 is MGHRA and CDR2 is YSYEKL. V lost 2 bases, J lost 5 bases, and 10 bases stayed unmatched. This CDR3 is built from 16 residues.

This chain connects TRBV7-9 to TRBJ1-6; 7 bases agree with TRBD1. Looked up from germline, CDR1 is SEHNR and CDR2 is FQNEAQ (reference sequence). The CDR3 is 14 amino acids. With 9 bases clipped from V and 1 base from J, the junction kept 3 bases outside the gene matches. CDR3 coding DNA: TGTGCCAGGGGGGACAGTTCCTATAATTCACCCCTCCACTTT. Translating gives CARGDSSYNSPLHF. Drawing the rest from reference TRBV7-9 and TRBJ1-6, the complete variable domain is DTGVSQNPRHKITKRGQNVTFRCDPISEHNRLYWYRQTLGQGPEFLTYFQNEAQLEKSRLLSDRFSAERPKGSFSTLEIQRTEQGDSAMYLCARGDSSYNSPLHFGNGTRLTVT.

The rearrangement uses TRBV6-6 and TRBJ1-1; possibly TRBD1 for D (6 bases). The CDR3 loop spans 14 amino acids. Germline CDR1 MNHNY, CDR2 SVGAGI (reference sequence). V gave up 2 bases and J gave up 3 bases, with 10 bases separating them. The CDR3, as DNA: TGTGCCAGCAGTTACGGGGGCTCTGACACTGAAGCTTTCTTT. Translated, it gives CASSYGGSDTEAFF.

In the case of this clone: At one of its ends the junction is not consistent with the germline gene, which may arise from a read error. The V and J genes are TRBV7-8 and TRBJ1-1, with a possible D match to TRBD1 (5 bases). CDR3 size: 15 residues. Germline CDR1 reads SGHVS; CDR2 reads FQNEAQ. This chain's CDR3 is CASNLLGQEGTEAFF. The DNA for the CDR3 is TGTGCCAGCAACTTATTGGGGCAGGAGGGCACTGAAGCTTTCTTT.

Comments on this clone: The CDR3 does not end in the conserved phenylalanine or tryptophan, so this is likely a read error. The DNA is omitted, as the CDR3 cannot be located on it reliably, and the CDR3 follows TCRdb's listing. The chain is built from TRBV5-6 and TRBJ2-3; TRBD2, the D gene given by the table, was not confirmed from the DNA. The CDR3 adds up to 9 amino acids, both ends counted. CDR1 is SGHDT, CDR2 YYEEEE, per germline. The CDR3 protein is CASSRGTSV.